This T cell receptor (beta chain) derives from a study of cytomegalovirus exposure and HLA in healthy donors. General observations from the study: Cytomegalovirus-associated status was assigned to fewer than 200 TCR beta chains.

Germline V CDR1 and CDR2: MNHEY, SVGAGI. This CDR3 spans 15 amino acids. The J segment lost 4 bases and the V segment lost 6 bases, leaving 6 bases of the junction unmatched. On this clone itself: Its cognate antigen is unknown.

This PCR relied on a set of 60 Vbeta primers and 13 Jbeta primers. Method: immunoSEQ multiplex PCR; TCRdb's copy keeps in-frame clones and lacks some. The repertoire holds 150,000 to 200,000 clones, with around 78% as singletons. This chain joins TRBV6-5 and TRBJ2-2, with 9 positions matching TRBD2. The receptor comes from a woman aged 40 to 55 in good health and CMV-seronegative. The source material was PBMCs. CDR3: CASSPLAGFTGELFF. CDR3 bases: TGTGCCAGCAGCCCTCTAGCGGGGTTCACCGGGGAGCTGTTTTTT.